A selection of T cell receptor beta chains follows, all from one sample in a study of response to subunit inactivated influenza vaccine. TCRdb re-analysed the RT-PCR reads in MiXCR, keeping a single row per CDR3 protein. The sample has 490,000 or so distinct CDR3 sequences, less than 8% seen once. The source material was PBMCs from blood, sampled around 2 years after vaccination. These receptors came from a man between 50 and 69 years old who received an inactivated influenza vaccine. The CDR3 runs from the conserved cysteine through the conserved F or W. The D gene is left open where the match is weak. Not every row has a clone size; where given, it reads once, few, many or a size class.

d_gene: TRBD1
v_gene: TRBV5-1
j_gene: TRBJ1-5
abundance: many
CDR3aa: CASSPSGTGVGQPQHF
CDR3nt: TGCGCCAGCAGCCCCTCTGGGACAGGGGTCGGTCAGCCCCAGCATTTT

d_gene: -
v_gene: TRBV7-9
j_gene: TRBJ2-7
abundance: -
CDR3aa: CASSPPAHEQYF
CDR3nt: TGTGCCAGCAGCCCCCCCGCACACGAGCAGTACTTC

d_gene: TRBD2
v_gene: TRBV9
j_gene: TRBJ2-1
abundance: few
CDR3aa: CASSVAFSGGGAYNEQFF
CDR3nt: TGTGCCAGCAGCGTAGCCTTTAGCGGGGGAGGAGCCTACAATGAGCAGTTCTTC

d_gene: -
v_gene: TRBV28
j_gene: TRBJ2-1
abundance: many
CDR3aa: CASSLVLTLEEAYNEQFF
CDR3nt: TGTGCCAGCAGTTTGGTGCTCACCCTAGAGGAGGCCTACAATGAGCAGTTCTTC

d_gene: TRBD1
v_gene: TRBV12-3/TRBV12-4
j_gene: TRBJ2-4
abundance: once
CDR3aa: CASRETGHIQYF
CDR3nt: TGTGCCAGCAGAGAGACAGGGCACATTCAGTACTTC

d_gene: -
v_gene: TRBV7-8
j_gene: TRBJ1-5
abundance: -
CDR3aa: CASSPWEGLEQPQHF
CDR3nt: TGTGCCAGCAGCCCCTGGGAGGGATTAGAGCAGCCCCAGCATTTT

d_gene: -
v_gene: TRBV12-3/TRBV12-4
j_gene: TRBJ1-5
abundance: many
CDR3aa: CASSSSHRDVNSNQPQHF
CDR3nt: TGTGCCAGCAGTTCGTCCCACCGGGACGTAAATAGCAATCAGCCCCAGCATTTT

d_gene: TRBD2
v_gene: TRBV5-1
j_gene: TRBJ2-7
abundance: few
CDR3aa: CASSYQRELTYEQYF
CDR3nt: TGCGCCAGCAGCTACCAGCGGGAGCTTACCTACGAGCAGTACTTC

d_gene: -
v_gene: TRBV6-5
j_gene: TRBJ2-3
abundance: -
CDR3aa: CASSYSKGSCLYTDTQYF
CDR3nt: TGTGCCAGCAGTTACTCGAAGGGTAGCTGCCTTTACACAGATACGCAGTATTTT

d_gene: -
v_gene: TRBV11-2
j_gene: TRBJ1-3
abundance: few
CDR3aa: CASPGGQGGNTIYF
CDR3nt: TGTGCCAGCCCCGGGGGACAAGGAGGAAACACCATATATTTT

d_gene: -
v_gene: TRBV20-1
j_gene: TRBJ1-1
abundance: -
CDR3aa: CSARDPGWKGSTEAFF
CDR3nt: TGCAGTGCTAGAGATCCAGGTTGGAAGGGGAGCACTGAAGCTTTCTTT

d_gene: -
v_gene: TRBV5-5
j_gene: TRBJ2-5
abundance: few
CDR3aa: CASSPRWKGETQYF
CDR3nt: TGTGCCAGCAGCCCCCGGTGGAAAGGGGAGACCCAGTACTTC

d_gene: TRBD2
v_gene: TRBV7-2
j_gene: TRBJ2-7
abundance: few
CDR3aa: CASSLRGGHHEQYF
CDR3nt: TGTGCCAGCAGCTTAAGGGGAGGGCACCACGAGCAGTACTTC

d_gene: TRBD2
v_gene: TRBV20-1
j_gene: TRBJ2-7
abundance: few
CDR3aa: CSARDYGPGLHSYEQYF
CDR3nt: TGCAGTGCTAGAGATTACGGGCCGGGACTACACTCCTACGAGCAGTACTTC

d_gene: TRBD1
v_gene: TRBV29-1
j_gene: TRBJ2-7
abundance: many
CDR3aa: CSIRDSSYEQYF
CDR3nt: TGCAGCATCCGGGACAGCTCCTACGAGCAGTACTTC

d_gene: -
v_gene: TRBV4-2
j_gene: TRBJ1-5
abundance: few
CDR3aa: CASSSDSYSNQPQHF
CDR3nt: TGTGCCAGCAGCTCGGACAGTTATAGCAATCAGCCCCAGCATTTT

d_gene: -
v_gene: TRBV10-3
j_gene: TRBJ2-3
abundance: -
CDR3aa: CATGGGPAGDTQYF
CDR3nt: TGTGCCACCGGCGGGGGCCCGGCCGGAGATACGCAGTATTTT

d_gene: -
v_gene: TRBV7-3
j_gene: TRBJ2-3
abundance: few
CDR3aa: CASSLQGHGTDTQYF
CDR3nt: TGTGCCAGCAGCTTACAGGGACATGGGACAGATACGCAGTATTTT

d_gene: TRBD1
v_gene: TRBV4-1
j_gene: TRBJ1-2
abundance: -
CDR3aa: CASSQPIQGSYGYTF
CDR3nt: TGCGCCAGCAGCCAACCAATACAGGGGTCCTATGGCTACACCTTC

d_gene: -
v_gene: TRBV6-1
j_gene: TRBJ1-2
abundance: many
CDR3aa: CASSEGTGLGYTF
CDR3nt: TGTGCCAGCAGTGAAGGGACCGGGTTGGGCTACACCTTC